This is a list of T cell receptor beta chains from one sample in a study of blood T cell repertoires in COVID-19. The method was immunoSEQ multiplex PCR; TCRdb's version includes in-frame clones alone and lacks a portion of them. The table records more than 150,000 clones, under 85% of them present only once. Sequenced input: peripheral blood. These receptors were taken from a man aged 55 to 70 with active or convalescent COVID-19. CDR3s leave out the opening cysteine and the closing phenylalanine or tryptophan.

v_call | cdr3_aa
TRBV6-2/TRBV6-3 | ASSYWTSDTEAF
TRBV5-4 | ASRKGLREESYEQY
TRBV19 | ASSPPGGSTDTQY
TRBV6-5 | ASVSHSRDEQY
TRBV4-2 | ASSQPKIGGAGNEQF
TRBV11-2 | ASSSDSNYGYT
TRBV15 | ATSRDYETLNEKLF
TRBV28 | ASSLPRSGVD
TRBV9 | ASSVALLAGDNEQF
TRBV5-1 | ASSWKRASYNEQF
TRBV24-1 | ATSLGNYGYT
TRBV6-4 | ASSEGGKGTDTQY
TRBV2 | ASSSGTGSVEQY
TRBV7-9 | ASSASGGENTEAF
TRBV27 | ASSKRLGGTGELF
TRBV30 | AWAKSGANVLT
TRBV5-1 | ASSERGQNTGELF
TRBV5-6 | ASSPFGQPQH
TRBV3-1/TRBV3-2 | ASSQGEGSYGYT
TRBV7-8 | ASSPREETQY
TRBV7-9 | ASSPTGVPPDTQY
TRBV4-1 | ASSHPLRGNTEAF
TRBV4-3 | ASSQDSPSGRGTYEQY
TRBV11-2 | ASSIYRGPAYGYT
TRBV7-9 | ASSSTSFNEQF
TRBV7-8 | ASSFAGSGANVLT
TRBV25-1 | ASSELARDSLTYGYT
TRBV19 | ASSIKGESEQY
TRBV11-3 | ASSPTTSGKYNEQF
TRBV9 | ASSPRQGSDTQY